These 9 T cell receptor beta chains share one sample of origin, sequenced in a study of shared clonotypes between healthy human individuals. It was CD45RO-negative cells, positively selected for CCR7, that made up naive CD8 cells, with terminally differentiated effector memory CD45RA+ cells excluded. Clones were sequenced by immunoSEQ multiplex PCR, and TCRdb holds only the in-frame ones, with some missing. The table records some 2,100,000 clones, roughly 91% of them present only once. Material: naive CD8+ T cells from PBMCs. The receptor source for this set is a man aged 18-30 years in good health. Some clones in this sample may be carry-over from other donors' samples.

This sequence joins TRBV5-6 and TRBJ1-1; perhaps TRBD1 as D (6 bases). Trimming left V 0 bases short and J 8 bases short, with 14 bases between. CDR1 is SGHDT, CDR2 YYEEEE, per germline. This CDR3 has 14 amino acids. The CDR3 loop reads CASSLDGGAGEAFF. In nucleotides, the CDR3 is TGTGCCAGCAGCTTGGATGGGGGGGCGGGCGAAGCTTTCTTT.

The chain joins TRBV28 to TRBJ2-1; 7 bases map to TRBD1. CDR3 length: 16 amino acids. Germline CDR1 reads MDHEN; CDR2 reads SYDVKM. Trimming took 4 bases from V and 1 from J; bases not matched to a gene: 7. The CDR3 nucleotides are TGTGCCAGCAGTTCGACAGGGACGAAATCCTACAATGAGCAGTTCTTC. It is translated as CASSSTGTKSYNEQFF.

The chain is built from TRBV9 and TRBJ2-1; 9 positions agree with TRBD2. Germline assignment: CDR1 SGDLS and CDR2 YYNGEE. This CDR3 spans 16 amino acids. V was pared by 4 bases and J by 4 bases, with 9 bases of the junction left unmatched. The CDR3 is CASSPTASGIYNEQFF. The CDR3, as DNA: TGTGCCAGCAGCCCGACGGCTAGCGGGATTTACAATGAGCAGTTCTTC.

This clone appeared once. This sequence joins TRBV19 and TRBJ2-3, with TRBD2 matching over 11 bases. Germline values: CDR1 LNHDA, CDR2 SQIVND (reference sequence). The junction had 4 bases not matched to a gene; V was cut back by 3 bases and J by 2 bases. The CDR3 runs to 16 residues. The CDR3 DNA reads TGTGCCAGTAGTATCCCGGGACTAGCGGACACAGATACGCAGTATTTT. Translating it yields CASSIPGLADTDTQYF.

This clone has only one observation. The chain joins TRBV9 to TRBJ1-3; the D is unclear. V was shortened by 2 bases and J by 1 base, with 10 bases between the two germline ends. Per the germline V gene, CDR1 is SGDLS and CDR2 is YYNGEE. The length of the CDR3 is 15 residues. CDR3 in DNA: TGTGCCAGCAGCGTCCTGTTTGGGTCTGGAAACACCATATATTTT. As protein: CASSVLFGSGNTIYF.

The V and J genes are TRBV4-1 and TRBJ2-2, with 10 bases fitting TRBD1. Trimming at V came to 4 bases and at J to 5 bases, leaving 10 bases not matched to a gene. From germline, CDR1 is MGHRA and CDR2 YSYEKL. This CDR3 is built from 17 residues. CDR3 region: CASSPTDRGHRTGELFF. As DNA, the CDR3 is TGCGCCAGCAGCCCTACCGACAGGGGGCATAGGACCGGGGAGCTGTTTTTT.

V is TRBV14 and J is TRBJ1-1, with D possibly being TRBD1 (5 bases). This CDR3 comprises 16 residues. Deletions cut 1 base from V and 4 bases from J, with 16 bases between. Germline loops: CDR1 SGHDN, CDR2 FVKESK. CDR3 sequence (DNA): TGTGCCAGCAGCCAAGCTTTGGCAGGGCTGGCCACTGAAGCTTTCTTT. Protein product: CASSQALAGLATEAFF.

The rearrangement uses TRBV13 and TRBJ2-2; 7 bases match TRBD1. The CDR3 is made up of 13 amino acids. V lost 8 bases and J lost 3; bases outside the gene matches: 3. The V gene's germline CDR1 is PRHDT and CDR2 FYEKMQ (reference sequence). CDR3 residues: CASDRAHTGELFF. CDR3 in DNA: TGTGCCAGCGACAGGGCGCACACCGGGGAGCTGTTTTTT.

V is TRBV19 and J is TRBJ2-7, with a tentative D call TRBD2 (6 bases). V lost 3 bases, J lost 4 bases, and 13 bases lay in between. There are 14 residues in the CDR3. The germline V gene encodes CDR1 LNHDA and CDR2 SQIVND (reference sequence). This chain's CDR3 is CASSMKGEVYEQYF. CDR3 nucleotide sequence: TGTGCCAGTAGTATGAAAGGGGAGGTTTACGAGCAGTACTTC.